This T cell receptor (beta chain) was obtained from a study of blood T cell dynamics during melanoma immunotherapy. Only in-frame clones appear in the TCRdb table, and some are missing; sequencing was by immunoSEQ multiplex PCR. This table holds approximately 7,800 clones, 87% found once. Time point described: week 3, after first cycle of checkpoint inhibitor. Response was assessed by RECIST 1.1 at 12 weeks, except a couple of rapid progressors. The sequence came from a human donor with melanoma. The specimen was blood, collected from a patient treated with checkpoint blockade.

As DNA, the CDR3 is TGTGCCAGCAGCCAGAGGACAGGGGGTAGGAATGAGCAGTTCTTC. Protein sequence: CASSQRTGGRNEQFF. The V and J genes are TRBV4-2 and TRBJ2-1; TRBD1 matches at 10 bases. The CDR3 consists of 15 residues. Trimming took 3 bases from V and 7 from J; bases not matched to a gene: 6. Germline V gene lookup returns CDR1 LGHNA and CDR2 YNFKEQ.